This TCR beta chain was sequenced during a study of neurological immune-mediated disorders. TCRdb re-called the 5' RACE reads with MiXCR, one entry per CDR3 protein. Of approximately 74,000 distinct CDR3 sequences in the sample, 4% to 6% are singletons; the top ten hold less than 7.5%. Study-level points and caveats: Among expanded clones, no CDR3 amino acid sequences were shared across subjects, a pattern suggesting private repertoires in all groups.

This clonotype was detected ten times or more. Its antigen is unknown. For the unsorted libraries, 2 million PBMCs stored at -80 C served as input. The sequence was obtained from a man younger than 35 with multiple sclerosis. What was sequenced was PBMCs.

This chain's CDR3 is CASRRQGNTDTQYF. CDR3 DNA sequence: TGTGCCAGCAGGAGACAGGGGAACACAGATACGCAGTATTTT. The J gene is TRBJ2-3, the V gene TRBV5-5, with 8 positions matching TRBD1. The CDR3 is 14 residues long. CDR1 SGHKS and CDR2 YYEKEE come from the germline V gene (reference sequence). After removal of 5 bases from V and 2 bases from J, the junction contained 4 bases not matched to a gene.